The present entry profiles one TCR beta chain with its context. Its antigen is as yet unknown. Investigators prepared the TCR beta libraries by applying iRepertoire HTBI primers and Arm-PCR of CDR3 regions. In TCRdb, the multiplex PCR reads were re-called with MiXCR into one record per CDR3 protein. This table holds about 430,000 distinct CDR3 sequences, about 15% found once. This sample was included in a study of regulatory T cells in long-lasting Graves disease. Overall study findings and caveats: Few sampled subjects may have lowered accuracy.

Documented time point: newly diagnosed GD, antithyroid drugs for less than 3 months. PBMC RNA was the source of the TCR library. The V gene's germline CDR1 is ENHRY and CDR2 SYGVKD. The CDR3 has 13 residues. V dropped 3 bases and J dropped 5 bases, with 8 bases sitting between them. The data also belong to a second study, concerning T cells in Graves' hyperthyroidism and ophthalmopathy.

This sequence originates from a woman in her forties with Graves disease. The source material was peripheral blood mononuclear cells (PBMCs), sampled at new diagnosis, from a patient treated with antithyroid drugs. This chain links TRBV10-3 with TRBJ1-3; D is undetermined. The chain's CDR3 is CAISDMDRNTIYF. For the CDR3, the DNA is TGTGCCATCAGTGATATGGACCGAAACACCATATATTTT.